These 20 T cell receptor beta chains share one sample of origin, sequenced in a study of blood T cell repertoires in COVID-19. Using immunoSEQ multiplex PCR, the repertoire was profiled, and TCRdb retains in-frame clones only, with some absent. The sample lists over 110,000 clones, nearly 85% occurring once. Source material: PBMCs or T cells enriched from blood (not recorded which). Receptors were obtained from a man aged 50 or older in a cohort exposed to, infected with or recovered from COVID-19 (not recorded which).

This clone was detected only a few times. The gene calls are TRBV4-3 and TRBJ2-7; TRBD1 is a possible D gene (5 bases). Germline V gene data show CDR1 as LGHNA and CDR2 as YSLEER. The V end was cut by 0 bases, the J end by 6 bases, with 15 bases between. This CDR3 is built from 15 residues. The CDR3 sequence: CASSQDLAGQGEQYF. CDR3 nucleotides: TGCGCCAGCAGCCAAGATCTCGCAGGCCAGGGCGAGCAGTACTTC.

The rearrangement links TRBV7-9 to TRBJ2-5, with TRBD2 identical over 11 bases. The trim removed 4 bases at V and 1 base at J, leaving 2 bases unmatched. This CDR3 region has 15 residues. The V gene's germline CDR1 is SEHNR and CDR2 FQNEAQ (reference sequence). The CDR3 bases are TGTGCCAGCAGCTCTAGCGGGAGGACCCAAGAGACCCAGTACTTC. This encodes CASSSSGRTQETQYF.

This sequence joins TRBV24-1 and TRBJ2-3, with 9 nucleotides matching TRBD1. Per the germline V gene, CDR1 is KGHDR and CDR2 is SFDVKD. The CDR3 runs 19 residues. The V and J ends lost 0 bases and 2 bases, in that order; junction bases with no gene match: 11. The CDR3 region has the DNA TGTGCCACCAGTGATTTGCACGGGGAACAGGGGGCCTTCACAGATACGCAGTATTTT. Translating it yields CATSDLHGEQGAFTDTQYF.

The genes are TRBV7-3 and TRBJ2-2; D might be TRBD2 (5 bases). Trimming removed 5 bases at V and 6 bases at J, with 16 bases between. In germline, CDR1 is SGHTA, CDR2 FQGTGA. The length of the CDR3 is 15 residues. CDR3 region: CASSRAGYGAGELFF. CDR3 nucleotide sequence: TGTGCCAGCAGCCGGGCGGGTTATGGTGCCGGGGAGCTGTTTTTT.

This chain connects TRBV6-5 to TRBJ2-1; TRBD1 aligns across 7 bases. The germline CDR1 and CDR2 sequences are MNHEY and SVGAGI. With V trimmed by 6 bases and J by 0 bases, 5 bases remained unmatched. CDR3 size: 15 residues. CDR3 coding DNA: TGTGCCAGCAGATCACAGGGGCCCTCCTACAATGAGCAGTTCTTC. This codes for CASRSQGPSYNEQFF.

This clone was detected once. The CDR3 here is CASSQGTAIAKNIQYF. The CDR3 coding sequence is TGTGCCAGCAGCCAAGGGACAGCGATCGCCAAAAACATTCAGTACTTC. The chain uses TRBV7-8 and TRBJ2-4; 7 bases agree with TRBD1. Losses at the gene ends were 5 bases for V and 1 base for J; bases not matched to a gene: 8. Germline V gene sequence: CDR1 SGHVS, CDR2 FQNEAQ. The CDR3 length is 16 residues. Looking up the rest from reference TRBV7-8 and TRBJ2-4 gives the full variable domain: GAGVSQSPRYKVAKRGQDVALRCDPISGHVSLFWYQQALGQGPEFLTYFQNEAQLDKSGLPSDRFFAERPEGSVSTLKIQRTQQEDSAVYLCASSQGTAIAKNIQYFGAGTRLSVL.

V usage is TRBV6-1 and J usage is TRBJ2-7; tentative D call: TRBD2 (5 bases). Germline CDR1 reads MNHNS; CDR2 reads SASEGT. The CDR3 is 16 residues long. The V gene lost 3 bases and the J gene lost 3 bases, with 18 bases spanning the gap. The CDR3 region has the DNA TGTGCCAGCAGTGATGGGCGCGAGGGTTTGGTCTACGAGCAGTACTTC. As protein: CASSDGREGLVYEQYF.

The chain combines TRBV2 with TRBJ2-2; D is unclear. CDR1 is SNHLY and CDR2 is FYNNEI in the germline V gene. The CDR3 has 13 amino acids. The V and J ends lost 7 bases and 5 bases respectively, with 11 bases between them. CDR3 residues: CASIKERTGELFF. The CDR3 nucleotides are TGTGCCAGCATAAAGGAGCGAACCGGGGAGCTGTTTTTT.

J is TRBJ2-2 and V is TRBV10-3; 9 positions match TRBD2. There are 15 residues in the CDR3. The germline CDR1 and CDR2 sequences are ENHRY and SYGVKD. Trimming cost V 7 bases and J 4 bases; bases outside gene matches: 7. This chain's CDR3 is CAITAGGTGTGELFF. The CDR3 DNA reads TGTGCCATCACCGCGGGGGGGACGGGCACCGGGGAGCTGTTTTTT.

The rearrangement joins TRBV9 to TRBJ2-3, with 7 bases that match TRBD1. V lost 2 bases, J lost 0 bases, and 3 bases stayed unmatched. Germline V gene sequence: CDR1 SGDLS, CDR2 YYNGEE. This CDR3 contains 15 residues. For the CDR3, the DNA is TGTGCCAGCAGCGTTGACAGGGCTAGCACAGATACGCAGTATTTT. It translates to CASSVDRASTDTQYF.

The chain couples TRBV9 to TRBJ1-1; 8 bases line up with TRBD1. The CDR3 extends over 14 amino acids. The V and J ends lost 4 bases and 5 bases, in that order; junction bases with no gene match: 7. Germline V gene data show CDR1 as SGDLS and CDR2 as YYNGEE. The CDR3 nucleotides are TGTGCCAGCAGCCCGCAGGGGGCAGGGACTGAAGCTTTCTTT. Translation gives CASSPQGAGTEAFF.

The gene calls are TRBV12-5 and TRBJ2-1; 9 bases are a match to TRBD2. The CDR3 is 15 amino acids. Germline CDR1 reads LGHNT; CDR2 reads FRNRAP. After removal of 0 bases from V and 5 bases from J, the junction contained 2 bases not matched to a gene. The CDR3 is CASGLVAGGNNEQFF. The CDR3 nucleotides read TGTGCTAGTGGTTTGGTAGCGGGGGGAAACAATGAGCAGTTCTTC.

This chain uses TRBV9 with TRBJ2-3; D possibly corresponds to TRBD1 (5 bases). Germline V gene sequence: CDR1 SGDLS, CDR2 YYNGEE. The CDR3 totals 14 residues. Deletions cut 4 bases from V and 5 bases from J, with 14 bases between. CDR3 nucleotide sequence: TGTGCCAGCAGCCCCCCCCAGGGCGGAGATACGCAGTATTTT. Protein product: CASSPPQGGDTQYF. The complete variable domain, with remaining parts taken from reference TRBV9 and TRBJ2-3, reads DSGVTQTPKHLITATGQRVTLRCSPRSGDLSVYWYQQSLDQGLQFLIQYYNGEERAKGNILERFSAQQFPDLHSELNLSSLELGDSALYFCASSPPQGGDTQYFGPGTRLTVL.

The J gene is TRBJ2-7, the V gene TRBV7-2, with 8 bases matching TRBD1. This CDR3 is 15 amino acids long. CDR1 and CDR2 from the germline V gene are SGHTA and FQGNSA. V lost 4 bases, J lost 2 bases, and 7 bases stayed unmatched. CDR3 coding DNA: TGTGCCAGCAGCTCCTCCCGGGACAGGACCTACGAGCAGTACTTC. Its protein product is CASSSSRDRTYEQYF.

This chain joins TRBV19 and TRBJ2-7; 7 bases match TRBD1. The CDR3 spans 12 residues. Germline V gives CDR1 LNHDA, CDR2 SQIVND (reference sequence). V gave up 7 bases and J gave up 2 bases; unmatched junction bases: 2. CDR3 protein: CASMGQTYEQYF. In nucleotides, the CDR3 is TGTGCCAGTATGGGACAGACCTACGAGCAGTACTTC.

This clone was counted only a few times. The CDR3 bases are TGTGCCAGCGCTAAGGGGGCAAATCAGCCCCAGCATTTT. Translated: CASAKGANQPQHF. The genes are TRBV14 and TRBJ1-5; TRBD1 matches at 7 bases. Germline-derived CDR1 and CDR2 are SGHDN and FVKESK. The CDR3 extends over 13 amino acids. The V segment lost 8 bases and the J segment 4 bases; nucleotides outside the gene matches: 5.

V is TRBV14 and J is TRBJ2-3; D is uncertain. In germline, CDR1 is SGHDN, CDR2 FVKESK. This CDR3 contains 15 residues. V was cut by 1 base and J by 1 base, with 9 bases left in between. As DNA, the CDR3 is TGTGCCAGCAGCCAAGGCGCAAAGCGCACAGATACGCAGTATTTT. It codes for CASSQGAKRTDTQYF.

The V and J genes are TRBV6-5 and TRBJ1-2, with 10 bases identical to TRBD1. CDR3 length: 13 residues. V dropped 5 bases and J dropped 6; count of bases not matched to a gene: 3. Germline values: CDR1 MNHEY, CDR2 SVGAGI. CDR3 in DNA: TGTGCCAGCAGTACCGGGACAGGGGATGGCTACACCTTC. This sequence encodes CASSTGTGDGYTF.

The V call is TRBV7-9, the J call TRBJ1-2; 10 bases line up with TRBD1. Germline trimming cut 0 bases from V and 8 bases from J; bases unmatched to any gene: 6. Germline loops: CDR1 SEHNR, CDR2 FQNEAQ (reference sequence). The CDR3 extends over 15 amino acids. The CDR3 spells CASSLALGQGLGYTF. CDR3 bases: TGTGCCAGCAGCTTAGCGCTGGGACAGGGGTTAGGCTACACCTTC.

The V gene is TRBV6-5, the J gene TRBJ2-7; 8 nucleotides line up with TRBD1. The CDR3 covers 14 residues. Germline loops: CDR1 MNHEY, CDR2 SVGAGI. The V gene end was trimmed by 5 bases and the J gene end by 3 bases; junction bases not matched to a gene: 6. CDR3 protein: CASSTRGRVYEQYF. In nucleotides, the CDR3 is TGTGCCAGCAGTACCAGGGGGCGCGTCTACGAGCAGTACTTC.